This T cell receptor (beta chain) appears in the sequencing data of a study of cytomegalovirus exposure and HLA in healthy donors. This clone turned up a few times. Its antigen is as yet unknown. The ends were cut back, 0 bases at V and 0 bases at J, with 11 bases in the middle. Germline CDR1 reads PRHDT; CDR2 reads FYEKMQ (reference sequence). This CDR3 is 16 amino acids long. Study-level points and caveats: In a later analysis, specific HLA alleles were associated with 15,000 or so TCR beta sequences at a 0.05 false discovery rate. Many donors carried some public TCRs, although rarity characterized most TCR sequences. Apart from CMV serostatus, no immune exposure information was available. The authors enumerated roughly 160 TCR beta chains as linked to cytomegalovirus.

With 60 Vbeta and 13 Jbeta primers, the PCR was carried out. Some clones are missing from TCRdb's copy, which holds only in-frame ones; the method was immunoSEQ multiplex PCR. The table has under 170,000 clones, less than 85% seen once. The material sequenced was PBMCs. This clonotype was sampled from a man aged 45-65 years in good health and CMV-seropositive. The chain joins TRBV13 to TRBJ2-5, with D possibly matching TRBD2 (6 bases). The CDR3 DNA follows: TGTGCCAGCAGCTTAGGCCGTGGGAGGCACCAAGAGACCCAGTACTTC. Protein product: CASSLGRGRHQETQYF.